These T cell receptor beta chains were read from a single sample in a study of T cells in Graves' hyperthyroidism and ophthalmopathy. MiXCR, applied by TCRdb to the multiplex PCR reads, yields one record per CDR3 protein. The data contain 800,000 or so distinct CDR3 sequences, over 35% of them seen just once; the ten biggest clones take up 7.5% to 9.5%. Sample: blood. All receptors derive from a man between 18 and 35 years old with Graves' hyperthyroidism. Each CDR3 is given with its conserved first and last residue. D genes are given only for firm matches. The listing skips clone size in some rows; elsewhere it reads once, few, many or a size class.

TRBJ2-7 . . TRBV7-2 TGTGCCAGCAGCCAAGAAGGGCAGGTAGTTATCGAGCAGTACTTC CASSQEGQVVIEQYF
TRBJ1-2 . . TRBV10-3 TGTGCCATCAGTGAAGACGGCTATGGCTACACCTTC CAISEDGYGYTF
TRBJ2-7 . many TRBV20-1 TGCAGTGCTAGAGAGCTCTACGAGCAGTACTTC CSARELYEQYF
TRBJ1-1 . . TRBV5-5 TGTGCCAGCAGCGAAGAAGGGGACACTGAAGCTTTCTTT CASSEEGDTEAFF
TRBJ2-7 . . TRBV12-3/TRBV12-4 TGCGCCAGCAGCCAAGGTACCGCCTCCAGCGAGCAGTACTTC CASSQGTASSEQYF
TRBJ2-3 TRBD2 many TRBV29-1 TGCAGCGTTGCGGCGCCTAGCGGGAGAACAGATACGCAGTATTTT CSVAAPSGRTDTQYF
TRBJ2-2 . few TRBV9 TGTGCCAGCAGTTTCCCGGCAGAAGGAAACACCGGGGAGCTGTTTTTT CASSFPAEGNTGELFF
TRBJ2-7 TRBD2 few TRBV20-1 TGCAGTGCTTTAGACAAAGCGGGAGGGCTCCACGAGCAGTACTTC CSALDKAGGLHEQYF
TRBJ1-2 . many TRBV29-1 TGCAGCGTTGGGGGGCCAAGCTACACCTTC CSVGGPSYTF
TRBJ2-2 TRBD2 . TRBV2 TGTGCCAGCGCTGGACTAGCGGGATACACCGGGGAGCTGTTTTTT CASAGLAGYTGELFF
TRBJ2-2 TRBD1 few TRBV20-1 TGCAGTACGGGACAGGCAATCACCGGGGAGCTGTTTTTT CSTGQAITGELFF